These 10 T cell receptor gamma chains share one sample of origin, sequenced in a study of gamma-delta T cells after stem cell transplantation. TCRdb reanalysed the RT-PCR reads via CATT. The repertoire holds 400 to 500 gamma-chain clones, with 2% to 2.5% as singletons. Sequencing was done on a sample of gamma-delta T cells. These TCRs come from a human donor. It is not recorded whose cells these are; they may come from a transplant donor.

This clone was observed a few times. A far larger clone differs by one base, so this is likely a read error. Different DNA sequences within this sample yield the same CDR3. The chain links TRGV9 to TRGJP. CDR3 length equals 16 residues. Germline V gene data show CDR1 as GITISATS and CDR2 as ISYDGTV (reference sequence). Here the CDR3 reads CALWEAQELGKKIKVF. The CDR3 DNA is TGTGCCTTGTGGGAGGCTCAAGAGTTGGGCAAAAAAATTAAGGTATTT.

This clone was detected a few times. A far larger clone is a single base away, which makes a read error likely. This chain links TRGV9 with TRGJP. The CDR3 sequence is 18 residues long. The germline CDR1 and CDR2 sequences are GITISATS and ISYDGTV (reference sequence). This CDR3 is CALWEVQISELGKEIKVF. The CDR3 nucleotides read TGTGCCTTGTGGGAGGTCCAAATTTCAGAGTTGGGCAAAGAAATCAAGGTATTT.

This clone was observed a few times. A far larger clone is only one base removed, so a read error is likely. The chain is built from TRGV9 and TRGJP. Germline V gene lookup returns CDR1 GITISATS and CDR2 ISYDGTV (reference sequence). Losses at the gene ends were 5 bases for V and 4 bases for J; bases not matched to a gene: 11. The CDR3 is made up of 18 amino acids. CDR3 sequence (DNA): TGTGCCTTGTGGGGGACCCCAAACCAAGAGTTGGGCAAAAAAATCAAGGTATTT. Translation gives CALWGTPNQELGKKIKVF.

This clone ranks as medium-sized. A far larger clone is a single base away, which makes a read error likely. Other DNA sequences in this specimen translate into the identical CDR3. This chain links TRGV9 with TRGJP. CDR1 GITISATS and CDR2 ISYDGTV come from the germline V gene (reference sequence). This CDR3 spans 16 amino acids. CDR3 nucleotide sequence: TGTGCCCTGTGGGAGGTGCAAGAGTTGGGCAAAAAAATCAAGGTATTT. This codes for CALWEVQELGKKIKVF.

As regards this clone: The likely explanation is a read error, given a far larger clone one base away. At the DNA level, this CDR3 is encoded by other sequences in the same sample as well. V gene TRGV9 combines with J gene TRGJP. Germline V CDR1 and CDR2: GITISATS, ISYDGTV (reference sequence). CDR3 length: 16 residues. CDR3 nucleotides: TGTGCCTTGTGGGAGGTGCAGGGATTGGGCAAAAAAATCAAGGTATTC. This codes for CALWEVQGLGKKIKVF.

This clone was recorded a few times. With only one base between it and a far larger clone, this is likely a read error. The same CDR3 is also encoded by other DNA sequences in this sample. J is TRGJ1 or TRGJ2 and V is TRGV8. CDR1 is VENAVY, CDR2 YDSYNSRV, per germline. This CDR3 spans 10 amino acids. V was pared by 9 bases and J by 9 bases, with 8 bases of the junction left unmatched. As DNA, the CDR3 is TGTGCCACCCCTCTTCGTAAGAAACTCTTT. This gives the protein CATPLRKKLF.

V gene TRGV4 combines with J gene TRGJ1 or TRGJ2. The length of the CDR3 is 12 residues. Per the germline V gene, CDR1 is EGSTGY and CDR2 is YDSYTSSV. Unmatched junction bases numbered 1, after V lost 0 bases and J lost 5 bases. The CDR3 spells CATWDGHYKKLF. CDR3 bases: TGTGCCACCTGGGATGGGCATTATAAGAAACTCTTT.

This clone has more than one count but fewer than ten. A read error likely explains this, since a far larger clone differs by one base. Distinct nucleotide sequences in the sample also encode this CDR3. The V gene is TRGV9, the J gene TRGJP. Germline loops: CDR1 GITISATS, CDR2 ISYDGTV (reference sequence). The CDR3 length is 17 residues. DNA for the CDR3: TGTGCCTTGTGGGAGGTTAGACAAGAGTTGGGCAAAAAGATCAAGGTATTT. It translates to CALWEVRQELGKKIKVF.

Turning to this clone: A far larger clone is only one base removed, so a read error is likely. V usage is TRGV2 and J usage is TRGJ1 or TRGJ2. This CDR3 is 15 amino acids long. The germline V gene has CDR1 EGSNGY and CDR2 YDSYNSKV. In nucleotides, the CDR3 is TGTGCCGCCTGGGACGGCGGAAGGTGGGGTTATAAGAAACTCTTT. Translation: CAAWDGGRWGYKKLF.

About this clone itself: TCRdb's protein for this DNA is that of a much larger clone and differs from the translation at residue 6, likely a read error; the protein shown is the DNA translation. The chain uses TRGV9 and TRGJP. Trimming took 3 bases from V and 7 from J; bases not matched to a gene: 6. The CDR3 length is 16 residues. The germline gives CDR1 GITISATS, CDR2 ISYDGTV (reference sequence). The CDR3 protein is CALWETSELGKKIKVF. The DNA of the CDR3 is TGTGCCTTGTGGGAGACGAGTGAGTTGGGCAAAAAAATCAAGGTATTT.